One sample yielded the 13 T cell receptor beta chains listed below, sequenced in a study of vaccination and CD4 T cells after COVID-19. The treatment is: approximately 9-day PBMC culture with coronavirus spike peptide pools or control peptides (ViraFEST assay). No antigen has been assigned to these receptors. The assay that was used to sequence DNA from cultured CD4+ T cells was the Oncomine TCR Beta short-read assay. TCRdb ran MiXCR on the PCR reads and lists one entry per CDR3 protein. Of several thousand distinct CDR3 sequences detected, 50% to 60% appear once; the ten largest clones hold less than 8.5%. Sequencing was carried out using CD4+ T cells from blood, cultured in vitro. The receptors shown here come from a human donor who had recovered from COVID-19.

The chain employs TRBV24-1 and TRBJ2-2, with D uncertain. V was pared by 6 bases and J by 6 bases, with 13 bases between. The germline V gene encodes CDR1 KGHDR and CDR2 SFDVKD. The CDR3 is 14 residues long. CDR3 loop: CATSHGTQSGELFF. The CDR3 bases are TGTGCCACCAGTCATGGTACACAGTCCGGGGAGCTGTTTTTT.

This clonotype was counted a few times. The chain carries TRBV15 and TRBJ2-7; no clear D gene. Germline V gene data show CDR1 as LNHNV and CDR2 as YYDKDF (reference sequence). The CDR3 loop spans 13 amino acids. Trimming stripped 0 bases from V and 3 bases from J, with 6 bases between. The CDR3 DNA follows: TGTGCCACCAGCAGAGATATTAACTACGAGCAGTACTTC. It specifies CATSRDINYEQYF.

J is TRBJ1-5 and V is TRBV5-1, with TRBD1 as a possible D gene (5 bases). Trimming removed 4 bases from V and 10 bases from J, with 15 bases in between. Germline V gives CDR1 SGHRS, CDR2 YFSETQ. The CDR3 length is 13 residues. CDR3 amino acids: CASSPYPGDPQHF. The CDR3, as DNA: TGCGCCAGCAGCCCTTACCCTGGGGACCCCCAGCATTTT.

The chain joins TRBV6-1 to TRBJ1-4; D is ambiguous. The CDR3 sequence is 14 residues long. V lost 7 bases and J 4 bases, leaving 13 bases between the germline ends. CDR1 is MNHNS and CDR2 is SASEGT in the germline V gene. The CDR3, as DNA: TGTGCCAGCACTCTACAGCAGTTTAATGAAAAACTGTTTTTT. Protein: CASTLQQFNEKLFF.

This sequence joins TRBV7-2 and TRBJ2-7, with 10 bases that match TRBD2. V was pared by 4 bases and J by 4 bases, with 7 bases of the junction left unmatched. Germline V gene sequence: CDR1 SGHTA, CDR2 FQGNSA. This CDR3 contains 15 residues. The DNA for the CDR3 is TGTGCCAGCAGCTCCGTGACTAGCGGGCCTTACGAGCAGTACTTC. This encodes CASSSVTSGPYEQYF.

The rearrangement joins TRBV6-5 to TRBJ2-1; D possibly corresponds to TRBD1 (6 bases). V lost 0 bases to trimming and J lost 10 bases, with 37 bases between them. Germline V gene sequence: CDR1 MNHEY, CDR2 SVGAGI. This CDR3 has 22 residues. Here the CDR3 reads CASSYSLFHRGTFDVETTEQFF. CDR3 bases: TGTGCCAGCAGTTACTCGTTATTCCATCGTGGGACATTTGATGTAGAGACTACAGAGCAGTTCTTC.

The chain is built from TRBV2 and TRBJ2-4, with D hard to call. The CDR3 sequence is 14 residues long. Trimming cost V 6 bases and J 7 bases, with 16 bases left between them. Germline CDR1 and CDR2: SNHLY and FYNNEI. CDR3 in amino acids: CASSSGGSRNIQYF. CDR3 coding DNA: TGTGCCAGCAGCTCAGGCGGCTCAAGGAACATTCAGTACTTC.

In this sample, this clonotype turned up a few times. This chain uses TRBV6-1 with TRBJ2-5; 10 positions agree with TRBD1. J gave up 1 base and V 6 bases, and 5 bases lay outside the gene matches. The germline V gene has CDR1 MNHNS and CDR2 SASEGT. The CDR3 is made up of 15 amino acids. CDR3 nucleotide sequence: TGTGCCAGCAGCGCAAGGACAGGGGGCCAAGAGACCCAGTACTTC. This codes for CASSARTGGQETQYF.

The chain employs TRBV19 and TRBJ2-2; 7 bases agree with TRBD1. The length of the CDR3 is 14 residues. Germline V gives CDR1 LNHDA, CDR2 SQIVND (reference sequence). With 3 bases clipped from V and 4 bases from J, the junction kept 2 bases outside the gene matches. The CDR3 here is CASSMSGGTGELFF. The CDR3 DNA sequence: TGTGCCAGTAGTATGTCAGGGGGCACCGGGGAGCTGTTTTTT.

This clonotype came up a few times. At one end, the junction sequence differs from germline, possibly due to a read error. V and J are TRBV12-3 or TRBV12-4 and TRBJ2-5; 7 bases align to TRBD2. The CDR3 sequence is 15 residues long. The CDR3 region is CTSSYAGRGRETQYF. In nucleotides, the CDR3 is TGTACCAGCAGTTACGCAGGGAGGGGCAGGGAGACCCAGTACTTC.

V gene TRBV27 combines with J gene TRBJ1-6; no reliable D call. The CDR3 has 14 amino acids. Germline CDR1 MNHEY, CDR2 SMNVEV (reference sequence). Deletions cut 5 bases from V and 9 bases from J, with 14 bases between. In DNA form, the CDR3 reads TGTGCCAGCAGTGGGCTGGACGGAGGTTCACCCCTCCACTTT. It specifies CASSGLDGGSPLHF.

The DNA of the CDR3 is TGTGCCACCAGTATAGCGGGCCAAGAGACCCAGTACTTC. Translating it yields CATSIAGQETQYF. This sequence joins TRBV15 and TRBJ2-5; 7 nucleotides line up with TRBD2. The CDR3 has 13 residues. With 6 bases clipped from V and 1 base from J, the junction kept 2 bases outside the gene matches. The germline V gene has CDR1 LNHNV and CDR2 YYDKDF (reference sequence).

In this sample, this clonotype is medium-sized. The chain joins TRBV10-3 to TRBJ1-1; 10 nucleotides match TRBD1. The CDR3 is made up of 16 amino acids. The V gene end was trimmed by 3 bases and the J gene end by 10 bases; junction bases not matched to a gene: 14. Germline V gene sequence: CDR1 ENHRY, CDR2 SYGVKD. The CDR3 DNA reads as TGTGCCATCAGTGATGCTGTAGCTAGACAGGGGGCTGGAGCTTTCTTT. Protein sequence: CAISDAVARQGAGAFF.